A single sample gave rise to the 29 T cell receptor beta chains below, sequenced in a study of human T cells and chemical hapten exposure. MiXCR was run by TCRdb on the RACE reads, yielding one entry per CDR3 protein. The table lists around 130,000 distinct CDR3 sequences, about 8.2% of them singletons. Time point denoted: healthy volunteer bleed at 2 weeks. The study extracted total RNA from unfractionated whole blood. Sequencing was done on a sample of whole blood. The receptors stem from a male donor in good health. Some clones in this sample may be carry-over from other donors' samples.

The V and J genes are TRBV4-2 and TRBJ2-6, with D unresolved. The CDR3 is made up of 16 amino acids. Trimming pared 1 base from V and 2 bases from J, leaving 9 bases between. Germline CDR1 and CDR2: LGHNA and YNFKEQ. The CDR3 spells CASSQGSFTGANVLTF. The DNA of the CDR3 is TGTGCCAGCAGCCAAGGAAGCTTCACTGGGGCCAACGTCCTGACTTTC.

In DNA form, the CDR3 reads TGCAGCGTTAGGGCGGAGGGGGCCGGAGCTTTCTTT. It encodes CSVRAEGAGAFF. The rearrangement joins TRBV29-1 to TRBJ1-1; 7 bases are a match to TRBD1. CDR1 and CDR2 from the germline V gene are SQVTM and ANQGSEA. The V segment lost 5 bases and the J segment 10 bases; nucleotides outside the gene matches: 10. The CDR3 contains 12 residues.

This clonotype was seen many times. The CDR3 region has the DNA TGTGCCAGCAGCTTAAAAGGGTGGAATCAGCCCCAGCATTTT. Amino acids: CASSLKGWNQPQHF. The V gene is TRBV7-2, the J gene TRBJ1-5; D is undetermined. The V end was cut by 2 bases, the J end by 4 bases, with 9 bases between. Germline V gives CDR1 SGHTA, CDR2 FQGNSA. The CDR3 is made up of 14 amino acids.

The chain carries TRBV10-3 and TRBJ2-3; D is possibly TRBD1 (6 bases). Deletions cut 6 bases from V and 4 bases from J, with 8 bases between. CDR3 size: 12 residues. Germline CDR1 and CDR2: ENHRY and SYGVKD. CDR3 sequence reads: CAIRGTPDTQYF. CDR3 DNA: TGTGCCATCAGAGGGACACCAGATACGCAGTATTTT.

A few counts support this clonotype. The chain recombines TRBV20-1 with TRBJ2-2; D unresolved. This CDR3 region has 14 residues. Trimming pared 0 bases from V and 6 bases from J, leaving 11 bases between. Per germline, CDR1 DFQATT and CDR2 SNEGSKA (reference sequence). CDR3 DNA: TGCAGTGCTAGAGATCCCCTGGCAGCCGGGGAGCTGTTTTTT. It translates to CSARDPLAAGELFF.

The CDR3 DNA follows: TGCAGTGCTACGGACAGGGGGCGCGGGGCCTATGGCTACACCTTC. Protein product: CSATDRGRGAYGYTF. The chain has TRBV20-1 and TRBJ1-2; TRBD1 matches 11 bases. Germline CDR1 and CDR2: DFQATT and SNEGSKA (reference sequence). This CDR3 contains 15 residues. The V and J ends lost 4 bases and 4 bases, in that order; junction bases with no gene match: 8.

The rearrangement uses TRBV2 and TRBJ1-5; tentatively, D is TRBD1 (6 bases). V was trimmed by 5 bases and J by 0 bases, leaving 11 bases between them. The CDR3 has 15 amino acids. The germline gives CDR1 SNHLY, CDR2 FYNNEI. The CDR3 DNA reads TGTGCCAGCAGTTCAGGACAGAGTAGCAATCAGCCCCAGCATTTT. The encoded protein is CASSSGQSSNQPQHF.

Points on this clonotype: With a much larger clone just one base away, this may be a read error. The rearrangement links TRBV10-1 to TRBJ2-5; 8 bases match TRBD1. The germline CDR1 and CDR2 sequences are WNHNN and SYGVQD (reference sequence). The CDR3 has 14 residues. The CDR3: CTSSMDRVVETQYF. CDR3 nucleotide sequence: TGCACCAGCAGTATGGACAGGGTAGTAGAGACCCAGTACTTC.

In its sample, this clonotype was seen many times. V gene TRBV7-2 combines with J gene TRBJ2-3; D call uncertain. V lost 4 bases, J lost 4 bases, and 12 bases lay in between. The CDR3 is made up of 14 amino acids. CDR1 and CDR2 from the germline V gene are SGHTA and FQGNSA. The chain's CDR3 is CASSYGPLADTQYF. The CDR3, as DNA: TGTGCCAGCAGCTACGGCCCCCTAGCAGATACGCAGTATTTT.

CDR3 sequence: CASSLAGNGYTF. The CDR3 nucleotides read TGCGCCAGCAGCTTAGCGGGGAATGGCTACACCTTC. This rearrangement joins TRBV5-1 to TRBJ1-2; D gene ambiguous. Germline V gives CDR1 SGHRS, CDR2 YFSETQ. V lost 2 bases and J lost 6, with 8 bases in between. This CDR3 region has 12 residues.

This clonotype was counted at least ten times. This chain uses TRBV10-3 with TRBJ1-2, with 9 bases fitting TRBD1. Looked up from germline, CDR1 is ENHRY and CDR2 is SYGVKD. The V and J ends lost 1 base and 2 bases, in that order; junction bases with no gene match: 2. CDR3 length: 15 amino acids. Here the CDR3 DNA reads TGTGCCATCAGTGAGTTTGGACAGGGGAACTATGGCTACACCTTC. Residues: CAISEFGQGNYGYTF.

Turning to this clonotype: A single base separates this from a much larger clone, so it may be a read error. This CDR3 fails to terminate in the conserved phenylalanine or tryptophan, so it likely reflects a read error. The genes are TRBV4-3 and TRBJ2-1; 8 bases line up with TRBD2. Germline CDR1 reads LGHNA; CDR2 reads YSLEER. This CDR3 has 17 amino acids. The V segment lost 0 bases and the J segment 4 bases; nucleotides outside the gene matches: 8. CDR3 in amino acids: CASSQDLGGGPYNEQFS. The CDR3 region has the DNA TGCGCCAGCAGCCAAGATCTGGGCGGGGGGCCTTACAATGAGCAGTTCTCC.

This clonotype was observed many times. The gene calls are TRBV11-1 and TRBJ2-1, with TRBD1 matching over 7 bases. Unmatched junction bases numbered 6, after V lost 4 bases and J lost 9 bases. CDR3 length: 13 residues. Germline CDR1 is SGHAT and CDR2 is FQDESV (reference sequence). The CDR3 DNA reads TGTGCCAGCAGCTCGACAGGGTGGCCTGAGCAGTTCTTC. Encoded protein: CASSSTGWPEQFF.

This clonotype occurred many times. This chain joins TRBV7-9 and TRBJ1-1; D not certain. This CDR3 comprises 14 residues. V was clipped by 4 bases and J by 1 base, with 10 bases between them. CDR1 is SEHNR, CDR2 FQNEAQ, per germline (reference sequence). In DNA, the CDR3 is TGTGCCAGCAGCTCTCGGACGGGGAACACTGAAGCTTTCTTT. Translation: CASSSRTGNTEAFF.

This clonotype has a handful of counts. J is TRBJ2-5 and V is TRBV9; D is undetermined. V lost 3 bases to trimming and J lost 2 bases, with 17 bases between them. Germline CDR1 reads SGDLS; CDR2 reads YYNGEE. This CDR3 region has 16 residues. In DNA, the CDR3 is TGTGCCAGCAGCGCTACGATGATCCCAGCACAAGAGACCCAGTACTTC. It encodes CASSATMIPAQETQYF.

The rearrangement links TRBV7-6 to TRBJ2-1; maybe TRBD2 (6 bases). This CDR3 contains 16 residues. Germline V gives CDR1 SGHVS, CDR2 FNYEAQ. V lost 1 base and J 6 bases, leaving 16 bases between the germline ends. CDR3 loop: CASSLVSRAGSNEQFF. CDR3 DNA sequence: TGTGCCAGCAGCTTAGTGTCCAGGGCCGGGAGCAATGAGCAGTTCTTC.

In the case of this clonotype: A read error may be the cause here, since a much bigger clone is one base away. Without the conserved terminal phenylalanine or tryptophan, this CDR3 likely stems from a read error. The V call is TRBV20-1, the J call TRBJ1-1; D is unclear. The CDR3 has 13 residues. The germline gives CDR1 DFQATT, CDR2 SNEGSKA (reference sequence). V gave up 3 bases and J gave up 1 base, with 9 bases separating them. CDR3 nucleotides: TGCAGTGCTAGTTGGGAGGGGAACACTGAAGCTTTCTCT. Its translation: CSASWEGNTEAFS.

This clonotype was seen more than once but under ten times. The genes are TRBV29-1 and TRBJ1-4; the match to TRBD1 covers 9 bases. CDR1 and CDR2 from the germline V gene are SQVTM and ANQGSEA. The CDR3 consists of 13 residues. The trim removed 7 bases at V and 8 bases at J, leaving 8 bases unmatched. CDR3 protein: CSAQQGAREKLFF. The CDR3 bases are TGCAGCGCCCAACAGGGGGCAAGAGAAAAACTGTTTTTT.

Many counts were recorded for this clonotype. The rearrangement links TRBV20-1 to TRBJ1-6; D gene uncertain. The CDR3 runs to 14 residues. The germline CDR1 and CDR2 sequences are DFQATT and SNEGSKA (reference sequence). Deletions cut 2 bases from V and 6 bases from J, with 11 bases between. CDR3 region: CSARNTGVNSPLHF. CDR3 sequence (DNA): TGCAGTGCTAGAAATACCGGGGTTAATTCACCCCTCCACTTT.

The chain recombines TRBV9 with TRBJ1-1, with D unclear. Trimming shortened V by 4 bases and J by 1 base, and 17 bases separated the two germline ends. The V gene's germline CDR1 is SGDLS and CDR2 YYNGEE. The CDR3 totals 16 residues. The CDR3 here is CASSRENRHPNTEAFF. DNA of the CDR3: TGTGCCAGCAGCCGCGAGAATAGGCATCCGAACACTGAAGCTTTCTTT.

This clonotype occurred a few times. The chain combines TRBV4-2 with TRBJ1-4, with unresolved D. V was pared by 1 base and J by 2 bases, with 8 bases between. Germline-derived CDR1 and CDR2 are LGHNA and YNFKEQ. The CDR3 is 15 amino acids. The CDR3 nucleotides read TGTGCCAGCAGCCAAGTAGGCACGACTAATGAAAAACTGTTTTTT. It specifies CASSQVGTTNEKLFF.

This clonotype was seen more than once but under ten times. This chain joins TRBV19 and TRBJ2-7, with TRBD1 matching 8 bases. This CDR3 is built from 12 residues. J was trimmed by 5 bases and V by 3 bases; bases with no gene match: 0. Germline V lookup: CDR1 LNHDA, CDR2 SQIVND (reference sequence). CDR3 coding DNA: TGTGCCAGTAGTATGACAGGGGACGAGCAGTACTTC. Protein sequence: CASSMTGDEQYF.

The V and J genes are TRBV12-3 or TRBV12-4 and TRBJ1-3, with 7 nucleotides matching TRBD1. CDR3 length: 15 amino acids. Trimming took 5 bases from V and 4 from J; bases not matched to a gene: 8. This CDR3 reads CASSPLQGLGNTIYF. The DNA for the CDR3 is TGTGCCAGCAGTCCCCTACAGGGGCTCGGAAACACCATATATTTT.

The V gene is TRBV7-6, the J gene TRBJ2-5; 8 positions agree with TRBD2. V was clipped by 2 bases and J by 1 base; unmatched bases: 9. The length of the CDR3 is 17 residues. The germline V gene has CDR1 SGHVS and CDR2 FNYEAQ. This chain's CDR3 is CASSLTLFAGGQETQYF. As DNA, the CDR3 is TGTGCCAGCAGCTTAACCCTCTTCGCGGGGGGCCAAGAGACCCAGTACTTC.

In its sample, this clonotype was seen many times. CDR3 sequence (DNA): TGTGCCACAAAAGGCCCTAGCACGAGCTCCTACAATGAGCAGTTCTTC. It yields the protein CATKGPSTSSYNEQFF. The V gene is TRBV12-3 or TRBV12-4, the J gene TRBJ2-1; D is possibly TRBD2 (5 bases). This CDR3 comprises 16 residues. The ends were cut back, 10 bases at V and 0 bases at J, with 19 bases in the middle.

This clonotype is a singleton in its sample. A clone one base away is much larger, so this may be a read error. The CDR3 sequence is CASRTTRELFF. CDR3 nucleotide sequence: TGTGCCAGCAGGACGACAAGGGAGCTGTTTTTT. The rearrangement joins TRBV2 to TRBJ2-2; D is undetermined. Germline V lookup: CDR1 SNHLY, CDR2 FYNNEI. CDR3 length equals 11 residues. Trimming removed 6 bases at V and 9 bases at J, with 8 bases between.

There are a few counts of this clonotype. This rearrangement joins TRBV6-5 to TRBJ1-2; D is uncertain. CDR3 length equals 15 residues. The V gene's germline CDR1 is MNHEY and CDR2 SVGAGI. Trimming took off 0 bases at V and 2 bases at J, with 10 bases between the two ends. CDR3 sequence (DNA): TGTGCCAGCAGTTACTCGAGTACTTCCAACTATGGCTACACCTTC. This encodes CASSYSSTSNYGYTF.

This clonotype was counted a few times. The genes are TRBV12-3 or TRBV12-4 and TRBJ2-5; no definite D call. V was cut by 3 bases and J by 1 base, with 9 bases left in between. The CDR3 extends over 14 amino acids. The CDR3 sequence is CASSFQQPQETQYF. In nucleotides, the CDR3 is TGTGCCAGCAGTTTCCAGCAGCCCCAAGAGACCCAGTACTTC.

V is TRBV2 and J is TRBJ1-1; D is unclear. The length of the CDR3 is 14 residues. Germline V gives CDR1 SNHLY, CDR2 FYNNEI. Trimming cost V 1 base and J 0 bases, with 6 bases left between them. CDR3 coding DNA: TGTGCCAGCAGTGAAGGGGGATTGAACACTGAAGCTTTCTTT. Translating it yields CASSEGGLNTEAFF. Together with reference TRBV2 and TRBJ1-1, the CDR3 gives the full variable domain: EPEVTQTPSHQVTQMGQEVILRCVPISNHLYFYWYRQILGQKVEFLVSFYNNEISEKSEIFDDQFSVERPDGSNFTLKIRSTKLEDSAMYFCASSEGGLNTEAFFGQGTRLTVV.